The clone carrying this TCR beta chain is a singleton in its sample. Antigen unknown. CDR3 length equals 11 residues. The V end was cut by 3 bases, the J end by 7 bases, with 7 bases between. Germline lookup yields CDR1 MNHNS and CDR2 SASEGT. Patients had moderate to severe depression. Participants with major medical conditions, Axis I/II comorbidities, regular medication or illicit drug use were excluded. Roughly 30 ml of peripheral blood was collected per donor. This record comes from a study of untreated major depressive disorder. Overall study results and limits: Compared with controls, depressed patients showed more TRBV05-01 (Vbeta 5.1) usage in CD4+ T cells. Differences in TRBV25-01 and TRBV02-01 usage did not reach significance.

The assay was immunoSEQ multiplex PCR, and TCRdb's table has in-frame clones only and misses some. The table lists 20,000 or so clones, 80% to 95% of them singletons, with about 0.55% in the top ten. The material sequenced was CD4+ T cells from PBMCs. The sequence came from a middle-aged woman with major depressive disorder. This chain joins TRBV6-1 and TRBJ2-7; D is unclear. The CDR3, as DNA: TGTGCCAGCAGTGACACGCGGGAGCAGTACTTC. Its translation is CASSDTREQYF.